Shown below are 32 T cell receptor beta chains from a single sample sequenced in a study of cytomegalovirus exposure and HLA in healthy donors. This PCR relied on a set of 60 Vbeta primers and 13 Jbeta primers. The method was immunoSEQ multiplex PCR; TCRdb's version includes in-frame clones alone and lacks a portion of them. The sample lists over 120,000 clones; roughly 79% were seen once. Material: PBMCs. These receptor sequences come from a man aged 25-45 years in good health and CMV-seropositive.

This chain uses TRBV18 with TRBJ1-5; D is unclear. The CDR3 has 14 residues. The V and J ends lost 6 bases and 5 bases respectively, with 14 bases between them. Germline assignment: CDR1 KGHSH and CDR2 LQKENI. CDR3 DNA sequence: TGTGCCAGCTCCCTCGGGTCAAGAGATCAGCCCCAGCATTTT. It translates to CASSLGSRDQPQHF.

CDR3 nucleotides: TGTGCCAGCAGGGATGGACAGGGTGCCACTGAAGCTTTCTTT. It specifies CASRDGQGATEAFF. This chain joins TRBV2 and TRBJ1-1; 8 nucleotides align to TRBD1. Germline loops: CDR1 SNHLY, CDR2 FYNNEI. The CDR3 spans 14 residues. Unmatched junction bases numbered 7, after V lost 6 bases and J lost 4 bases.

Only a few counts were recorded for this clone. The chain links TRBV7-9 to TRBJ2-1; D is ambiguous. V dropped 1 base and J dropped 6 bases, with 10 bases sitting between them. The CDR3 is 14 residues long. Germline CDR1 SEHNR, CDR2 FQNEAQ (reference sequence). The CDR3 here is CASSLGSQFNEQFF. CDR3 DNA sequence: TGTGCCAGCAGCTTAGGTTCACAGTTCAATGAGCAGTTCTTC.

This clone was seen only a few times. The V and J genes are TRBV7-9 and TRBJ1-2; 8 bases line up with TRBD1. This CDR3 comprises 15 residues. Trimming at V came to 0 bases and at J to 7 bases, leaving 7 bases not matched to a gene. The germline V gene has CDR1 SEHNR and CDR2 FQNEAQ (reference sequence). The CDR3 loop reads CASSLALDRGGGYTF. The CDR3 region has the DNA TGTGCCAGCAGCTTAGCATTAGACAGGGGAGGTGGCTACACCTTC. Using reference TRBV7-9 and TRBJ1-2 for the parts outside the CDR3, the full variable domain is DTGVSQNPRHKITKRGQNVTFRCDPISEHNRLYWYRQTLGQGPEFLTYFQNEAQLEKSRLLSDRFSAERPKGSFSTLEIQRTEQGDSAMYLCASSLALDRGGGYTFGSGTRLTVV.

V and J are TRBV30 and TRBJ1-5, with a tentative D call TRBD1 (5 bases). Trimming removed 1 base from V and 0 bases from J, with 7 bases in between. The CDR3 totals 14 residues. Germline V gene sequence: CDR1 GTSNPN, CDR2 SVGIG (reference sequence). CDR3: CAWSGRVSNQPQHF. The CDR3 DNA follows: TGTGCCTGGAGTGGCAGGGTTAGCAATCAGCCCCAGCATTTT.

The chain uses TRBV15 and TRBJ1-2; 7 nucleotides align to TRBD1. Per the germline V gene, CDR1 is LNHNV and CDR2 is YYDKDF (reference sequence). J gave up 6 bases and V 3 bases, and 1 base lay outside the gene matches. The CDR3 runs to 12 residues. CDR3 residues: CATSSDRDGYTF. CDR3 in DNA: TGTGCCACCAGCAGTGACAGGGATGGCTACACCTTC.

The rearrangement links TRBV28 to TRBJ1-2, with unresolved D. Germline assignment: CDR1 MDHEN and CDR2 SYDVKM. The CDR3 consists of 14 residues. Trimming took off 5 bases at V and 2 bases at J, with 12 bases between the two ends. The CDR3 loop is CASSPFRKNYGYTF. The CDR3 bases are TGTGCCAGCAGTCCCTTCAGGAAGAACTATGGCTACACCTTC.

The chain carries TRBV19 and TRBJ1-4, with D maybe TRBD1 (5 bases). V lost 5 bases, J lost 2 bases, and 9 bases lay in between. The CDR3 runs 14 residues. CDR1 is LNHDA and CDR2 is SQIVND in the germline V gene (reference sequence). CDR3 sequence (DNA): TGTGCCAGTAGTGCGGGACTGACTAATGAAAAACTGTTTTTT. Residues: CASSAGLTNEKLFF.

The chain is built from TRBV28 and TRBJ1-3, with 9 bases aligning to TRBD1. With V trimmed by 0 bases and J by 3 bases, 6 bases remained unmatched. The CDR3 covers 17 residues. Germline values: CDR1 MDHEN, CDR2 SYDVKM. In DNA form, the CDR3 reads TGTGCCAGCAGTTTATGCATCGGGGACAGGGTTGGAAACACCATATATTTT. Translated: CASSLCIGDRVGNTIYF. Looking up the rest from reference TRBV28 and TRBJ1-3 gives the full variable domain: DVKVTQSSRYLVKRTGEKVFLECVQDMDHENMFWYRQDPGLGLRLIYFSYDVKMKEKGDIPEGYSVSREKKERFSLILESASTNQTSMYLCASSLCIGDRVGNTIYFGEGSWLTVV.

This clone was seen ten or more times. The CDR3 loop is CASSLNGEAFF. CDR3 in DNA: TGTGCCAGCAGCTTGAACGGGGAAGCTTTCTTT. J is TRBJ1-1 and V is TRBV7-8, with D unresolved. The germline CDR1 and CDR2 sequences are SGHVS and FQNEAQ. This CDR3 region has 11 residues. V lost 3 bases, J lost 8 bases, and 7 bases lay in between.

The chain recombines TRBV27 with TRBJ1-4; possible D gene TRBD1, 5 bases. CDR3 length: 13 amino acids. V lost 6 bases and J lost 8, with 13 bases in between. Germline CDR1 reads MNHEY; CDR2 reads SMNVEV (reference sequence). DNA of the CDR3: TGTGCCAGCAGACGGACGGGGGGGGAAAAACTGTTTTTT. Translating it yields CASRRTGGEKLFF.

J is TRBJ2-3 and V is TRBV28; possibly TRBD1 for D (6 bases). Trimming removed 7 bases from V and 2 bases from J, with 19 bases in between. The CDR3 has 16 residues. Germline V lookup: CDR1 MDHEN, CDR2 SYDVKM. In nucleotides, the CDR3 is TGTGCCAGCATGAAGACCAGGGGATCCCCCACAGATACGCAGTATTTT. The encoded protein is CASMKTRGSPTDTQYF.

The chain recombines TRBV28 with TRBJ1-4, with unresolved D. CDR3 size: 13 residues. The germline V gene has CDR1 MDHEN and CDR2 SYDVKM. V dropped 8 bases and J dropped 5 bases, with 12 bases sitting between them. In DNA, the CDR3 is TGTGCCAGCTTGTCGGCACTAAATGAAAAACTGTTTTTT. Its translation: CASLSALNEKLFF.

This chain uses TRBV2 with TRBJ1-5; TRBD1 aligns across 7 bases. Germline values: CDR1 SNHLY, CDR2 FYNNEI. The CDR3 runs 16 residues. J was trimmed by 3 bases and V by 6 bases; bases with no gene match: 11. This chain's CDR3 is CASSHLITGVNQPQHF. The CDR3 nucleotides read TGTGCCAGCAGCCACCTTATTACAGGGGTCAATCAGCCCCAGCATTTT.

This chain connects TRBV9 to TRBJ1-5; 7 nucleotides align to TRBD1. The germline CDR1 and CDR2 sequences are SGDLS and YYNGEE. The CDR3 spans 19 residues. V was clipped by 4 bases and J by 3 bases; unmatched bases: 19. CDR3 residues: CASSTPGQWFKPPNQPQHF. CDR3 nucleotide sequence: TGTGCCAGCAGCACACCGGGACAGTGGTTCAAGCCCCCCAATCAGCCCCAGCATTTT.

CDR3 sequence: CASSFQSGDEQYF. The CDR3, as DNA: TGTGCCAGCAGCTTCCAGAGCGGGGACGAGCAGTACTTC. The rearrangement uses TRBV7-6 and TRBJ2-7; TRBD2 matches 7 bases. V trimming: 3 bases; J trimming: 5 bases; junction bases outside the gene matches: 4. CDR1 is SGHVS, CDR2 FNYEAQ, per germline. There are 13 residues in the CDR3.

The gene calls are TRBV7-3 and TRBJ2-5, with TRBD2 identical over 10 bases. Germline V lookup: CDR1 SGHTA, CDR2 FQGTGA. This CDR3 is built from 15 residues. Losses at the gene ends were 4 bases for V and 0 bases for J; bases not matched to a gene: 2. CDR3 nucleotide sequence: TGTGCCAGCAGCTCCGGGACTAGCGACCAAGAGACCCAGTACTTC. Its protein is CASSSGTSDQETQYF. The entire variable domain, with the rest obtained from reference TRBV7-3 and TRBJ2-5, is as follows: GAGVSQTPSNKVTEKGKYVELRCDPISGHTALYWYRQSLGQGPEFLIYFQGTGAADDSGLPNDRFFAVRPEGSVSTLKIQRTERGDSAVYLCASSSGTSDQETQYFGPGTRLLVL.

The gene calls are TRBV7-9 and TRBJ1-1; no definite D call. The CDR3 runs 14 residues. Germline CDR1 reads SEHNR; CDR2 reads FQNEAQ (reference sequence). Trimming removed 2 bases from V and 0 bases from J, with 7 bases in between. In DNA form, the CDR3 reads TGTGCCAGCAGCTTATCCTCCGTGAACACTGAAGCTTTCTTT. It specifies CASSLSSVNTEAFF.

The CDR3 region has the DNA TGTGCCAGCAGGATACTCGTCGGGGAGCTGTTTTTT. This gives the protein CASRILVGELFF. The gene calls are TRBV11-2 and TRBJ2-2; D is ambiguous. The V gene lost 6 bases and the J gene lost 7 bases, with 9 bases spanning the gap. The CDR3 runs to 12 residues. CDR1 and CDR2 (germline): SGHAT, FQNNGV.

V gene TRBV5-8 combines with J gene TRBJ1-5; TRBD1 might be the D (5 bases). Germline V gene data show CDR1 as SGHTS and CDR2 as YDEGEE. V gave up 0 bases and J gave up 4 bases, with 14 bases separating them. The CDR3 is 16 residues long. CDR3 bases: TGTGCCAGCAGCTTGGGACAGCTGGTAAGGAATCAGCCCCAGCATTTT. It yields the protein CASSLGQLVRNQPQHF.

The chain couples TRBV28 to TRBJ2-1; unclear D gene. This CDR3 region has 16 residues. V dropped 6 bases and J dropped 0 bases, with 15 bases sitting between them. The V gene's germline CDR1 is MDHEN and CDR2 SYDVKM. The CDR3 region is CASSPSSRRSYNEQFF. The CDR3 nucleotides are TGTGCCAGCAGCCCCTCCTCGCGGCGCTCCTACAATGAGCAGTTCTTC.

The V and J genes are TRBV5-1 and TRBJ2-1; D may be TRBD1 (6 bases). V lost 0 bases, J lost 12 bases, and 10 bases lay in between. The CDR3 covers 12 residues. Looked up from germline, CDR1 is SGHRS and CDR2 is YFSETQ. CDR3 loop: CASSLDRDGQFF. The CDR3 DNA reads TGCGCCAGCAGCTTGGACAGGGACGGGCAGTTCTTC.

V usage is TRBV7-2 and J usage is TRBJ2-5, with 7 bases fitting TRBD2. Looked up from germline, CDR1 is SGHTA and CDR2 is FQGNSA. V shed 5 bases and J 3 bases; nucleotides not matched to a gene: 9. This CDR3 is 15 amino acids long. The CDR3 reads CASSPPAGLEETQYF. As DNA, the CDR3 is TGTGCCAGCAGCCCTCCAGCGGGACTGGAAGAGACCCAGTACTTC.

The genes are TRBV2 and TRBJ2-5; weak D call: TRBD1 (6 bases). With the DNA end fitting TRBJ2-7 better, the J assignment may be wrong. CDR1 is SNHLY and CDR2 is FYNNEI in the germline V gene. The CDR3 contains 13 residues. This chain's CDR3 is CAVQSEGVYEQYF. The CDR3 nucleotides read TGTGCCGTCCAATCAGAGGGGGTGTACGAGCAGTACTTC.

The V and J genes are TRBV15 and TRBJ2-1; D gene unclear. This CDR3 spans 13 amino acids. Germline CDR1 is LNHNV and CDR2 is YYDKDF (reference sequence). The V end was cut by 0 bases, the J end by 6 bases, with 6 bases between. CDR3 sequence: CATSRDPSNEQFF. The CDR3 bases are TGTGCCACCAGCAGAGATCCGAGCAATGAGCAGTTCTTC.

This chain links TRBV7-9 with TRBJ1-6; D perhaps matches TRBD1 (5 bases). The germline V gene has CDR1 SEHNR and CDR2 FQNEAQ (reference sequence). The length of the CDR3 is 16 residues. Trimming left V 0 bases short and J 10 bases short, with 16 bases between. This CDR3 reads CASSLAGRGLGSPLHF. For the CDR3, the DNA is TGTGCCAGCAGCTTAGCGGGGAGGGGACTCGGCTCACCCCTCCACTTT.

V usage is TRBV4-1 and J usage is TRBJ2-1, with D possibly TRBD1 on 6 matching bases. V lost 6 bases to trimming and J lost 0 bases, with 12 bases between them. The germline V gene has CDR1 MGHRA and CDR2 YSYEKL. This CDR3 contains 15 residues. CDR3 residues: CASSLDRPSYNEQFF. Written as DNA, the CDR3 is TGCGCCAGCAGTCTAGACAGGCCCTCCTACAATGAGCAGTTCTTC.

The chain has TRBV7-3 and TRBJ2-7, with 10 bases matching TRBD2. Germline V gene sequence: CDR1 SGHTA, CDR2 FQGTGA. V lost 0 bases and J lost 8; bases outside the gene matches: 4. The CDR3 extends over 14 amino acids. CDR3 nucleotide sequence: TGTGCCAGCAGCTTAACTAGCGGGAGGAGGAAGCAGTACTTC. It codes for CASSLTSGRRKQYF.

The V gene is TRBV5-1, the J gene TRBJ1-6; no firm D call. The V gene lost 0 bases and the J gene lost 14 bases, with 15 bases spanning the gap. Germline V lookup: CDR1 SGHRS, CDR2 YFSETQ. This CDR3 comprises 14 residues. CDR3 nucleotide sequence: TGCGCCAGCAGCTTGGGACGTACTATGGATACCCTCCACTTT. Its translation is CASSLGRTMDTLHF.

The chain is built from TRBV7-9 and TRBJ1-4, with TRBD1 matching 10 bases. The CDR3 runs 14 residues. The V gene's germline CDR1 is SEHNR and CDR2 FQNEAQ (reference sequence). The V gene end was trimmed by 5 bases and the J gene end by 7 bases; junction bases not matched to a gene: 4. As DNA, the CDR3 is TGTGCCAGCAGCCGGGACAGGGGCCCTGAAAAACTGTTTTTT. This gives the protein CASSRDRGPEKLFF. Full variable domain (outside the CDR3, taken from reference TRBV7-9 and TRBJ1-4): DTGVSQNPRHKITKRGQNVTFRCDPISEHNRLYWYRQTLGQGPEFLTYFQNEAQLEKSRLLSDRFSAERPKGSFSTLEIQRTEQGDSAMYLCASSRDRGPEKLFFGSGTQLSVL.

CDR3 sequence: CASSRGQAPSGNTIYF. The CDR3 nucleotides are TGTGCCAGTAGTAGGGGACAGGCGCCCTCTGGAAACACCATATATTTT. J is TRBJ1-3 and V is TRBV19; TRBD1 matches at 8 bases. CDR3 length: 16 residues. After removal of 4 bases from V and 0 bases from J, the junction contained 5 bases not matched to a gene. The germline gives CDR1 LNHDA, CDR2 SQIVND (reference sequence).

This chain uses TRBV28 with TRBJ2-5; tentative D call: TRBD1 (5 bases). The assigned J gene may be wrong: the sequence end matches TRBJ2-7 better. From germline, CDR1 is MDHEN and CDR2 SYDVKM. CDR3 size: 16 residues. CDR3 loop: CASSSPSRRGIYEQYF. CDR3 nucleotide sequence: TGTGCCAGCAGTAGTCCCTCCCGTAGGGGTATATACGAGCAGTACTTC.